Given below is one T cell receptor (beta chain) in context. CDR3 length: 13 amino acids. Deletions cut 7 bases from V and 10 bases from J, with 17 bases between. The data are from a study of blood T cell repertoires in COVID-19. Study context: COVID-19 samples from acute and convalescent phases originated in the United States, Italy and Spain. The analysed material was cDNA or gDNA that came from T cells, B-cell-depleted T cells, or PBMCs.

Participant-given clinical history determined each cohort assignment. Original handling: It was from reference gene primer amplification that nucleated cell counts were estimated. Generated by immunoSEQ multiplex PCR, the TCRdb table keeps only in-frame clones and is missing some. The D gene and trimming were derived from the DNA, and the V and J assignments and clone size from that table. The sample holds roughly 400,000 clones; roughly 90% are singletons and the top ten take 1.4% to 1.5%. The chain has TRBV12-3 or TRBV12-4 and TRBJ2-4, with D maybe TRBD2 (5 bases). The origin of this receptor is a woman between 18 and 29 years old who had been exposed to COVID-19. The sequencing sample was made of PBMCs or T cells enriched from blood (not recorded which). The CDR3 bases are TGTGCCAGCAAAATAGCGCTCATTTCGATTCAGTACTTC. It specifies CASKIALISIQYF.